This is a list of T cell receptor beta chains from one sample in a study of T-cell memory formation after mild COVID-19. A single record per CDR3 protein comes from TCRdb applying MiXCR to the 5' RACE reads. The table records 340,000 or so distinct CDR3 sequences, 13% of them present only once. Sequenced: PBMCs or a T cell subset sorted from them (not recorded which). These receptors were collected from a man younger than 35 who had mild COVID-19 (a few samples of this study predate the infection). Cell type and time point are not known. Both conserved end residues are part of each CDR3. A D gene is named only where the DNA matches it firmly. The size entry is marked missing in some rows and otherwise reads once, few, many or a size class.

CASSPGHEAEAFF TGTGCCAGCTCACCGGGACATGAGGCTGAAGCTTTCTTT TRBJ1-1 few 13 NA TRBV18
CASSTDRGHTDTQYF TGCGCCAGCAGCACGGACAGGGGGCACACAGATACGCAGTATTTT TRBJ2-3 NA 15 TRBD1 TRBV5-1
CATSDLGTGGSPLHF TGTGCCACCAGTGATTTGGGGACAGGGGGCTCACCCCTCCACTTT TRBJ1-6 many 15 TRBD1 TRBV24-1
CASSWGELDGNTIYF TGTGCCAGCAGCTGGGGGGAGCTGGATGGAAACACCATATATTTT TRBJ1-3 few 15 NA TRBV6-5
CASSPGLHEAFF TGTGCCAGCTCACCGGGACTTCACGAAGCTTTCTTT TRBJ1-1 NA 12 NA TRBV18
CAWSVWPGELFF TGTGCCTGGAGTGTGTGGCCCGGGGAGCTGTTTTTT TRBJ2-2 few 12 NA TRBV30
CASRRGAGGGTSTDTQYF TGTGCCAGCCGTCGGGGAGCGGGTGGCGGGACTAGCACAGATACGCAGTATTTT TRBJ2-3 few 18 NA TRBV11-2
CASLPGGGPVPGELFF TGCGCCAGCCTACCGGGGGGCGGACCGGTCCCCGGGGAGCTGTTTTTT TRBJ2-2 many 16 NA TRBV5-1
CASSYVAGGRNIQYF TGTGCCAGCAGTTACGTGGCAGGGGGCAGGAACATTCAGTACTTC TRBJ2-4 many 15 TRBD1 TRBV6-5
CASSWRATNTEAFF TGTGCCAGCAGTTGGAGGGCAACGAACACTGAAGCTTTCTTT TRBJ1-1 few 14 NA TRBV6-5
CASSPGRRESGANVLTF TGTGCCAGCAGCCCCGGACGTCGGGAATCTGGGGCCAACGTCCTGACTTTC TRBJ2-6 NA 17 NA TRBV7-6
CSASLTGVHEQFF TGCAGTGCTAGCCTTACAGGGGTACATGAGCAGTTCTTC TRBJ2-1 few 13 TRBD1 TRBV20-1
CASSLVFGGTDTQYF TGTGCCAGCAGCTTAGTCTTCGGGGGCACAGATACGCAGTATTTT TRBJ2-3 NA 15 NA TRBV7-2
CASSSGDYGYTF TGCGCCAGCAGCTCTGGGGACTATGGCTACACCTTC TRBJ1-2 many 12 NA TRBV5-1
CASSGGTGNLYNEQFF TGTGCCAGCAGTGGGGGGACGGGAAATCTCTACAATGAGCAGTTCTTC TRBJ2-1 NA 16 NA TRBV12-3/TRBV12-4
CASSEYQETQYF TGTGCCAGCAGTGAATACCAAGAGACCCAGTACTTC TRBJ2-5 NA 12 NA TRBV2
CASSPGSRAFGNQPQHF TGTGCCAGCAGTCCCGGTAGCAGGGCATTCGGCAATCAGCCCCAGCATTTT TRBJ1-5 NA 17 NA TRBV12-3/TRBV12-4
CASETLLGGQETQYF TGTGCCAGCGAGACCTTACTCGGGGGGCAAGAGACCCAGTACTTC TRBJ2-5 few 15 TRBD2 TRBV6-5
CASSRLQGEDTEAFF TGTGCCAGCAGCCGTCTCCAGGGGGAAGACACTGAAGCTTTCTTT TRBJ1-1 NA 15 TRBD1 TRBV14
CASSYSGYGQPQHF TGTGCCAGCAGTTACTCTGGGTATGGACAGCCCCAGCATTTT TRBJ1-5 few 14 NA TRBV6-5
CSARGGTPTDTQYF TGCAGTGCTAGGGGGGGGACCCCCACAGATACGCAGTATTTT TRBJ2-3 few 14 TRBD2 TRBV20-1
CASSLWTGSEKLFF TGTGCCAGCAGTCTTTGGACAGGGAGTGAAAAACTGTTTTTT TRBJ1-4 NA 14 TRBD1 TRBV5-6
CASSFGGGQYF TGTGCCAGCAGTTTTGGGGGTGGGCAGTATTTT TRBJ2-3 few 11 NA TRBV12-3/TRBV12-4
CSARSPRDWEAFF TGCAGTGCTAGATCTCCTAGGGACTGGGAAGCTTTCTTT TRBJ1-1 few 13 NA TRBV20-1
CASSRTGGRRTGELFF TGTGCCAGCAGCCGTACAGGGGGCAGGCGGACCGGGGAGCTGTTTTTT TRBJ2-2 many 16 TRBD1 TRBV7-9
CASRGKSGNQPQHF TGTGCCAGCCGGGGTAAATCAGGCAATCAGCCCCAGCATTTT TRBJ1-5 NA 14 NA TRBV27
CSAIVGSSYNEQFF TGCAGTGCTATCGTGGGCAGCTCCTACAATGAGCAGTTCTTC TRBJ2-1 NA 14 NA TRBV20-1
CASSLVTADNYGYTF TGCGCCAGCAGCTTGGTTACAGCAGATAACTATGGCTACACCTTC TRBJ1-2 few 15 NA TRBV5-1
CASSFGTRNQPQHF TGTGCCAGCAGCTTCGGGACAAGGAATCAGCCCCAGCATTTT TRBJ1-5 NA 14 NA TRBV7-9
CASSTRDRVGETQYF TGTGCCAGCAGCACCCGGGACAGGGTGGGCGAGACCCAGTACTTC TRBJ2-5 few 15 TRBD1 TRBV9
CASSPQAASNTEAFF TGTGCCAGCAGCCCCCAGGCGGCATCGAACACTGAAGCTTTCTTT TRBJ1-1 NA 15 NA TRBV13
CASSARQGAVTGELFF TGCGCCAGCAGCGCCCGACAGGGGGCGGTCACCGGGGAGCTGTTTTTT TRBJ2-2 few 16 TRBD1 TRBV4-3
CASTQGGGWNEKLFF TGTGCCAGTACCCAGGGGGGCGGTTGGAATGAAAAACTGTTTTTT TRBJ1-4 few 15 TRBD1 TRBV19
CASSLTGTGGNTGELFF TGTGCCAGCAGCTTAACCGGGACAGGGGGGAACACCGGGGAGCTGTTTTTT TRBJ2-2 NA 17 TRBD1 TRBV7-2
CRAAPGSGNLRGNEQFF TGCAGAGCTGCCCCGGGGAGCGGAAACCTTCGTGGCAATGAGCAGTTCTTC TRBJ2-1 NA 17 NA TRBV20-1
CACSQRGAGTEQFF TGTGCCTGCAGCCAGCGGGGGGCCGGGACTGAGCAGTTCTTC TRBJ2-1 NA 14 TRBD2 TRBV3-1
CASSKGYTEAFF TGTGCCAGTAGTAAGGGTTACACTGAAGCTTTCTTT TRBJ1-1 NA 12 NA TRBV19
CASSLVVSQGSPLHF TGTGCCAGCAGCTTAGTTGTATCTCAGGGTTCACCCCTCCACTTT TRBJ1-6 few 15 NA TRBV7-2
CASIISGGDQETQYF TGTGCCAGCATCATTAGCGGGGGGGATCAAGAGACCCAGTACTTC TRBJ2-5 NA 15 TRBD2 TRBV7-2
CASNVGLAIGELFF TGTGCCAGCAACGTAGGGCTTGCTATCGGGGAGCTGTTTTTT TRBJ2-2 NA 14 NA TRBV28
CASSLIPLAKNIQYF TGTGCCAGCAGTTTAATCCCCTTAGCCAAAAACATTCAGTACTTC TRBJ2-4 few 15 NA TRBV27
CASSLVASSYQPQHF TGTGCCAGCAGCTTAGTAGCTAGCAGTTATCAGCCCCAGCATTTT TRBJ1-5 few 15 NA TRBV7-2
CATSSHGGTGEKLFF TGTGCCACCAGCAGCCATGGGGGTACAGGGGAAAAACTGTTTTTT TRBJ1-4 few 15 NA TRBV15
CASSLALAGYNEQFF TGTGCCAGCAGCTTAGCACTAGCGGGTTACAATGAGCAGTTCTTC TRBJ2-1 many 15 TRBD2 TRBV7-9
CASSYSVQGALDTEAFF TGTGCCAGCAGTTACTCGGTACAGGGGGCGCTGGACACTGAAGCTTTCTTT TRBJ1-1 few 17 TRBD1 TRBV6-2/TRBV6-3
CASSPDRLGGETQYF TGTGCCAGCAGTCCTGACAGGCTCGGAGGAGAGACCCAGTACTTC TRBJ2-5 NA 15 NA TRBV6-2/TRBV6-3
CASSPDRGRYNSPLHF TGTGCCAGCAGCCCGGACAGGGGCCGCTATAATTCACCCCTCCACTTT TRBJ1-6 few 16 TRBD1 TRBV6-6
CSARSRGSFNTEAFF TGCAGTGCTAGATCCAGGGGTTCCTTTAACACTGAAGCTTTCTTT TRBJ1-1 NA 15 NA TRBV20-1
CASSQGRGATDTQYF TGCGCCAGCAGCCAAGGGCGGGGGGCCACAGATACGCAGTATTTT TRBJ2-3 few 15 TRBD2 TRBV4-3
CASSATGGNSPLHF TGTGCCAGCAGCGCTACGGGGGGAAATTCACCCCTCCACTTT TRBJ1-6 many 14 NA TRBV7-2
CASSPTRDFYNEQFF TGTGCCAGCAGCCCTACTAGGGACTTTTACAATGAGCAGTTCTTC TRBJ2-1 NA 15 NA TRBV3-1
CASSLGGRGGYTF TGTGCCAGCAGTTTGGGGGGGAGGGGTGGCTACACCTTC TRBJ1-2 NA 13 NA TRBV27
CSTGTGGRDTQYF TGCAGCACGGGAACAGGGGGCCGAGATACGCAGTATTTT TRBJ2-3 few 13 TRBD1 TRBV29-1
CASSNTGSQPQHF TGTGCCAGTAGTAACACAGGGAGTCAGCCCCAGCATTTT TRBJ1-5 few 13 NA TRBV19